Listed below are T cell receptor beta chains from one sample, sequenced in a study of T cells after yellow fever vaccination. TCRdb itself ran the 5' RACE reads through MiXCR, one entry per CDR3 protein. This sample has about 29,000 distinct CDR3 sequences, with about 5% found just once. Sequenced here: CD8+ T cells sorted from PBMCs, sampled 10 days after the yellow fever booster vaccination. The receptors here all came from a young man who received the YFV17D yellow fever vaccine. Both conserved end residues are part of each CDR3. The order of the fields is D gene, V gene, J gene, clone size, CDR3 DNA, CDR3 protein. A D gene is named only where the DNA matches it firmly. Clone size is given for some rows only: seen once, a few or many times, or a class if the clone is expanded.

TRBD2,TRBV2,TRBJ2-5,NA,TGTGCCTGCAGTTTTAGCGTTAGCTGGGGGACTAGCGGCCAAGAGACCCAGTACTTC,CACSFSVSWGTSGQETQYF
TRBD2,TRBV7-9,TRBJ2-6,few,TGTGCCAGCAGCGGCCTCCGGGGGGGCTCTGGGGCCAACGTCCTGACTTTC,CASSGLRGGSGANVLTF
NA,TRBV20-1,TRBJ2-3,many,TGCAGTGCTAGTCCCCTAGGTCGAGATCCAGATACGCAGTATTTT,CSASPLGRDPDTQYF
TRBD1,TRBV30,TRBJ2-1,many,TGTGCCTGGAGTGACAGGGGTAGCTACAATGAGCAGTTCTTC,CAWSDRGSYNEQFF
NA,TRBV11-1,TRBJ1-2,many,TGTGCCAGCAGCGGCGAGGGCTACAGGAACCCCTCTTTTTATGGCTACACCTTC,CASSGEGYRNPSFYGYTF
NA,TRBV6-5,TRBJ2-7,many,TGTGCCAGCAGTTACCCCAAAGGCCCAGGTACCAAGCAGTACTTC,CASSYPKGPGTKQYF
NA,TRBV25-1,TRBJ2-7,many,TGTGCCAGCAGTGAATCCCCATCAGGGTTAGAGCAGTACTTC,CASSESPSGLEQYF
NA,TRBV30,TRBJ2-7,many,TGTGCCTGGAGGGCTTCGGGGTCCTACGAGCAGTACTTC,CAWRASGSYEQYF
NA,TRBV27,TRBJ2-5,NA,TGTGCCAGCAGTTTACAGCAGGGGAGTGTGAAGACCCAGTACTTC,CASSLQQGSVKTQYF
TRBD2,TRBV24-1,TRBJ2-3,many,TGTGCCACCAGTCCGATAGCGGGAGAAGATACGCAGTATTTT,CATSPIAGEDTQYF
NA,TRBV4-1,TRBJ2-2,many,TGCGCCAGCAGCCAAGAGAGCGGGGAGCTGTTTTTT,CASSQESGELFF
TRBD2,TRBV20-1,TRBJ2-1,many,TGCAGTGCTAGAGATTACCGGTCTAGCGGGTTGGTAAATGAGCAGTTCTTC,CSARDYRSSGLVNEQFF
NA,TRBV4-3,TRBJ2-5,many,TGCGCCAGCAGCCAAGATAGCGGTCGGGCACCCCAAGAGACCCAGTACTTC,CASSQDSGRAPQETQYF
NA,TRBV29-1,TRBJ1-1,many,TGCAGCGTTTTAGAGTCTGAAGCTTTCTTT,CSVLESEAFF
TRBD2,TRBV15,TRBJ2-1,many,TGTGCCACCAGCGGGCCTAGCGGGAATTTCTACAATGAGCAGTTCTTC,CATSGPSGNFYNEQFF
NA,TRBV7-2,TRBJ2-3,many,TGTGCCAGCAGCTTAGCGGGAGCTGGCGCAGATACGCAGTATTTT,CASSLAGAGADTQYF
TRBD1,TRBV15,TRBJ2-2,many,TGTGCCACCAGCTTGGACAGGTACACCGGGGAGCTGTTTTTT,CATSLDRYTGELFF
NA,TRBV7-2,TRBJ2-1,many,TGTGCCAGCAGCCCCCACCCGGGCGGCGATGAGCAGTTCTTC,CASSPHPGGDEQFF
NA,TRBV1,TRBJ2-3,many,TGCACCAGCAGCCGTAGCTGGGGTACGCAGTATTTT,CTSSRSWGTQYF
TRBD1,TRBV27,TRBJ2-3,many,TGTGCCAGCAGTTTGACAGGGATTACAGATACGCAGTATTTT,CASSLTGITDTQYF
TRBD1,TRBV15,TRBJ2-3,many,TGTGCCACCAGCAGAGAAGGACAGGGGGATACGCAGTATTTT,CATSREGQGDTQYF
NA,TRBV5-6,TRBJ2-7,many,TGTGCCAGCAGCTTGGGGGGCGAGTTGTCCTACGAGCAGTACTTC,CASSLGGELSYEQYF
NA,TRBV29-1,TRBJ2-2,many,TGCAGCGTTCAGCGGTTAGGGAGAAACACCGGGGAGCTGTTTTTT,CSVQRLGRNTGELFF
NA,TRBV7-3,TRBJ2-2,many,TGTGCCAGCAGCTTAGAGAACACCGGGGAGCTGTTTTTT,CASSLENTGELFF
NA,TRBV7-2,TRBJ1-5,many,TGTGCCAGCAGCTTAGACGACGGCGGGTGGGGGCAGCCCCAGCATTTT,CASSLDDGGWGQPQHF
NA,TRBV12-3/TRBV12-4,TRBJ2-5,many,TGTGCCAGCAGTCAAGGCGGGACCCAGTACTTC,CASSQGGTQYF
NA,TRBV6-5,TRBJ1-1,many,TGTGCCAGCAGCACCCTTACAGGGAGAGGAACTGAAGCTTTCTTT,CASSTLTGRGTEAFF
NA,TRBV9,TRBJ2-3,many,TGTGCCAGCAGCGTAGCGGGGACTAGCACAGATACGCAGTATTTT,CASSVAGTSTDTQYF
NA,TRBV7-9,TRBJ2-3,many,TGTGCCAGTCAAACTAGCGATACGCAGTATTTT,CASQTSDTQYF
TRBD1,TRBV20-1,TRBJ2-7,many,TGCAGTGCTAGAAGGGACAGGGGGCCCTACGAGCAGTACTTC,CSARRDRGPYEQYF
TRBD1,TRBV7-2,TRBJ2-7,many,TGTGCCAGCAGCTTAGGTACGATAGGACAGGGCTACGAGCAGTACTTC,CASSLGTIGQGYEQYF
NA,TRBV19,TRBJ2-7,many,TGTGCCAGTAGTATAACTACTAGCTACGAGCAGTACTTC,CASSITTSYEQYF
NA,TRBV12-3/TRBV12-4,TRBJ2-2,many,TGTGCCAGCAGTTTATTCCGAGCAGGGGCCGGGGAGCTGTTTTTT,CASSLFRAGAGELFF
NA,TRBV29-1,TRBJ2-2,many,TGCAGCGTTCTAGACTTCGCGAACACCGGGGAGCTGTTTTTT,CSVLDFANTGELFF
NA,TRBV7-2,TRBJ2-7,many,TGTGCCAGCGGAGACATATTCTACGAGCAGTACTTC,CASGDIFYEQYF
TRBD2,TRBV20-1,TRBJ2-1,many,TGCAGTGTGCCGACTAGCGGGAACTACAATGAGCAGTTCTTC,CSVPTSGNYNEQFF
NA,TRBV4-1,TRBJ2-5,many,TGCGCCAGCAGCCAAATGGGGCCCAGTACTATGGGGGAGACCCAGTACTTC,CASSQMGPSTMGETQYF
NA,TRBV12-3/TRBV12-4,TRBJ2-7,many,TGTGCCACCGGCCCCAGGACCTACGAGCAGTACTTC,CATGPRTYEQYF
TRBD2,TRBV4-1,TRBJ2-7,many,TGCGCCAGCAGCCCCTGGGTGGGGGGCGCGAAAGGACTAGCGGGAGGCGAAGAGCAGTACTTC,CASSPWVGGAKGLAGGEEQYF
NA,TRBV29-1,TRBJ2-1,many,TGCAGCGACGTAGATAATGAGCAGTTCTTC,CSDVDNEQFF
NA,TRBV29-1,TRBJ2-7,many,TGCAGCGTTGAAGGCACGGTGGAACACGAGCAGTACTTC,CSVEGTVEHEQYF
NA,TRBV20-1,TRBJ2-1,many,TGCAGTGCTAGTGGGGGGAGCTCCTACAATGAGCAGTTCTTC,CSASGGSSYNEQFF
NA,TRBV19,TRBJ2-3,many,TGTGCCAGTACCAGGGGGGCAGATACGCAGTATTTT,CASTRGADTQYF
NA,TRBV7-7,TRBJ2-2,many,TGTGCCAGCAGCTTGGGAGGGGGCAACACCGGGGAGCTGTTTTTT,CASSLGGGNTGELFF
NA,TRBV12-3/TRBV12-4,TRBJ2-2,many,TGTGCCAGCAGTTTAGGTGGAGCTAGCAGGAACACCGGGGAGCTGTTTTTT,CASSLGGASRNTGELFF
TRBD1,TRBV9,TRBJ2-7,many,TGTGCCAGCAGCGTAGAGTCGGGACAGCCCTCCTACGAGCAGTACTTC,CASSVESGQPSYEQYF